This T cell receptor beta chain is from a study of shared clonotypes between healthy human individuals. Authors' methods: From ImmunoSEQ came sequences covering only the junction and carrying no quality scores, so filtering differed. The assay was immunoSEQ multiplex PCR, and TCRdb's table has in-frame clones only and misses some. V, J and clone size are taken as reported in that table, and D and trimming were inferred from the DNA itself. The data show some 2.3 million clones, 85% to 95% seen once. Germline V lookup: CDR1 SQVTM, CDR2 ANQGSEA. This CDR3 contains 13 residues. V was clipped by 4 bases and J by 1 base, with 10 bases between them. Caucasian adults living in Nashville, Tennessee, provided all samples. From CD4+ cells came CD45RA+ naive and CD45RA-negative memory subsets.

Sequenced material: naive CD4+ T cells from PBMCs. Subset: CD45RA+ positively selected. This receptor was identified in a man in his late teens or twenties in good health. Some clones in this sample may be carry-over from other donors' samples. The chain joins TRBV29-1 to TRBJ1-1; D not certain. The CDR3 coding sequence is TGCAGCGTTGTGTCCCAGCCGAACACTGAAGCTTTCTTT. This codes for CSVVSQPNTEAFF.